The sequence of this T cell receptor (beta chain) was determined in a study of identifying expanded T cells in peripheral blood. General study findings and limits: Across healthy donors, higher total template counts meant significantly greater roughly 2-week count variance. Approximately 1.2 clones differed between technical replicates, versus approximately 17 and 20 over time.

About this clone: The target antigen is unknown.

Collection occurred without any documented infections or immune events in donors. The CDR3 has 15 residues. Profiling relied on immunoSEQ multiplex PCR, and the TCRdb table lists in-frame clones only, not all of them. The sample holds 84,000 or so clones; around nine tenths are singletons and the top ten take around 3%. The sequencing input was blood. The sequence derives from a person aged 18 to 69 in good health. This chain joins TRBV12-1 and TRBJ1-2; TRBD1 reflects the table's D call only, with no check against the DNA. TRBV12-1 is a listed pseudogene. The CDR3 DNA follows: TGTGCCAGCAGCTTTTCCCGCCAGGGGGCGGCTGGCTACACCTTC. It is translated as CASSFSRQGAAGYTF.